Listed below are T cell receptor beta chains from one sample, sequenced in a study of early T cells in non-severe SARS-CoV-2 infection. One entry per CDR3 protein, called by TCRdb with MiXCR from the 5' RACE reads. The sample yields about 28,000 distinct CDR3 sequences, around 5.7% seen once. The specimen was whole blood. These receptors originate from an adult who was a healthcare worker with PCR-confirmed SARS-CoV-2 infection or an uninfected control (not recorded which). Both conserved end residues are part of each CDR3. Each record gives: clone size, V gene, J gene, D gene, CDR3 protein, CDR3 DNA. D genes are given only for firm matches. Part of the rows lack a size; the others show once, few, many or a class for expanded clones.

clone_size: .
v_call: TRBV5-5
j_call: TRBJ1-2
d_call: .
cdr3_aa: CASSRQTVPYGYTF
cdr3_nt: TGTGCCAGCAGCCGCCAGACAGTTCCCTATGGCTACACCTTC

clone_size: many
v_call: TRBV7-2
j_call: TRBJ1-4
d_call: .
cdr3_aa: CASSFGTVATNEKLFF
cdr3_nt: TGTGCCAGCAGCTTTGGAACCGTTGCAACTAATGAAAAACTGTTTTTT

clone_size: many
v_call: TRBV12-3/TRBV12-4
j_call: TRBJ1-1
d_call: TRBD1
cdr3_aa: CASIPGQGWNTEAFF
cdr3_nt: TGTGCCAGCATCCCGGGACAGGGTTGGAACACTGAAGCTTTCTTT

clone_size: many
v_call: TRBV27
j_call: TRBJ2-1
d_call: .
cdr3_aa: CASSLGLEENEQFF
cdr3_nt: TGTGCCAGCAGCCTGGGACTGGAGGAGAATGAGCAGTTCTTC

clone_size: .
v_call: TRBV12-3/TRBV12-4
j_call: TRBJ1-4
d_call: TRBD1
cdr3_aa: CASRPTGGGEKLFF
cdr3_nt: TGTGCCAGCAGACCGACAGGGGGGGGTGAAAAACTGTTTTTT

clone_size: many
v_call: TRBV14
j_call: TRBJ2-7
d_call: .
cdr3_aa: CASSPGASYEQYF
cdr3_nt: TGTGCCAGCAGCCCCGGGGCGTCCTACGAGCAGTACTTC

clone_size: many
v_call: TRBV3-1
j_call: TRBJ2-7
d_call: TRBD1
cdr3_aa: CASSPRGSYEQYF
cdr3_nt: TGTGCCAGCAGCCCCAGGGGGTCCTACGAGCAGTACTTC

clone_size: .
v_call: TRBV19
j_call: TRBJ1-5
d_call: .
cdr3_aa: CARTLDGGNQPQHF
cdr3_nt: TGTGCCCGTACCCTTGACGGAGGAAATCAGCCCCAGCATTTT

clone_size: .
v_call: TRBV2
j_call: TRBJ2-7
d_call: .
cdr3_aa: CASSLRSLEQYF
cdr3_nt: TGTGCCAGCAGTCTAAGGTCCCTGGAGCAGTACTTC

clone_size: .
v_call: TRBV5-1
j_call: TRBJ2-7
d_call: TRBD1
cdr3_aa: CASRPGQGFYEQYF
cdr3_nt: TGCGCCAGCAGGCCGGGACAGGGTTTTTACGAGCAGTACTTC

clone_size: many
v_call: TRBV6-6
j_call: TRBJ1-1
d_call: .
cdr3_aa: CASSYRQRAFF
cdr3_nt: TGTGCCAGCAGTTACAGGCAGCGAGCTTTCTTT

clone_size: many
v_call: TRBV24-1
j_call: TRBJ2-3
d_call: .
cdr3_aa: CATRGTSDTQYF
cdr3_nt: TGTGCCACCAGAGGGACCTCAGATACGCAGTATTTT

clone_size: many
v_call: TRBV7-3
j_call: TRBJ1-6
d_call: .
cdr3_aa: CASSLNSPLHF
cdr3_nt: TGTGCCAGCAGCCTTAATTCACCCCTCCACTTT

clone_size: many
v_call: TRBV4-3
j_call: TRBJ2-7
d_call: .
cdr3_aa: CASSQGSVRARSSTYEQYF
cdr3_nt: TGCGCCAGCAGCCAAGGTTCCGTCCGGGCTCGATCCTCAACCTACGAGCAGTACTTC

clone_size: .
v_call: TRBV5-4
j_call: TRBJ2-3
d_call: .
cdr3_aa: CASSPGGRGEGDTQYF
cdr3_nt: TGTGCCAGCAGCCCCGGCGGCAGGGGCGAGGGTGATACGCAGTATTTT

clone_size: many
v_call: TRBV5-5
j_call: TRBJ2-3
d_call: .
cdr3_aa: CASSFRGGGIGDTQYF
cdr3_nt: TGTGCCAGCAGCTTCCGCGGGGGCGGTATCGGAGATACGCAGTATTTT

clone_size: many
v_call: TRBV5-1
j_call: TRBJ1-6
d_call: TRBD1
cdr3_aa: CASSLEGTGGSPLHF
cdr3_nt: TGCGCCAGCAGCTTGGAAGGGACAGGGGGTTCACCCCTCCACTTT

clone_size: few
v_call: TRBV30
j_call: TRBJ1-1
d_call: .
cdr3_aa: CAWMRLHMNTEAFF
cdr3_nt: TGTGCCTGGATGCGGTTACACATGAACACTGAAGCTTTCTTT

clone_size: many
v_call: TRBV6-6
j_call: TRBJ1-1
d_call: .
cdr3_aa: CASRLQAPNTEAFF
cdr3_nt: TGTGCCAGCAGGTTACAGGCTCCGAACACTGAAGCTTTCTTT

clone_size: many
v_call: TRBV7-9
j_call: TRBJ1-2
d_call: .
cdr3_aa: CASSPPRSGYGYTF
cdr3_nt: TGTGCCAGCAGCCCCCCGCGGTCCGGCTATGGCTACACCTTC

clone_size: many
v_call: TRBV29-1
j_call: TRBJ2-3
d_call: .
cdr3_aa: CSSDTDTQYF
cdr3_nt: TGCAGCTCCGACACAGATACGCAGTATTTT

clone_size: many
v_call: TRBV29-1
j_call: TRBJ1-2
d_call: .
cdr3_aa: CSVEEGNYGYTF
cdr3_nt: TGCAGCGTTGAGGAGGGGAACTATGGCTACACCTTC

clone_size: many
v_call: TRBV12-3/TRBV12-4
j_call: TRBJ2-1
d_call: .
cdr3_aa: CASSFGDDEQFF
cdr3_nt: TGTGCCAGCAGTTTCGGGGACGATGAGCAGTTCTTC

clone_size: many
v_call: TRBV12-3/TRBV12-4
j_call: TRBJ1-2
d_call: .
cdr3_aa: CASSQTGIDYGYTF
cdr3_nt: TGTGCCAGCAGTCAAACAGGGATCGACTATGGCTACACCTTC

clone_size: many
v_call: TRBV28
j_call: TRBJ1-2
d_call: .
cdr3_aa: CASSILFPTGTYGYTF
cdr3_nt: TGTGCCAGCAGTATCCTATTCCCGACGGGGACATATGGCTACACCTTC

clone_size: .
v_call: TRBV12-3/TRBV12-4
j_call: TRBJ2-1
d_call: TRBD2
cdr3_aa: CASSPTSGGAPEQFF
cdr3_nt: TGTGCCAGCAGTCCGACTAGCGGGGGGGCACCTGAGCAGTTCTTC

clone_size: few
v_call: TRBV28
j_call: TRBJ2-3
d_call: .
cdr3_aa: CASSFTGMGTDTQYF
cdr3_nt: TGTGCCAGCAGTTTCACAGGAATGGGGACAGATACGCAGTATTTT

clone_size: many
v_call: TRBV11-3
j_call: TRBJ2-2
d_call: .
cdr3_aa: CASSFRGSGPGELFF
cdr3_nt: TGTGCCAGCAGCTTCCGGGGTTCAGGTCCCGGGGAGCTGTTTTTT

clone_size: many
v_call: TRBV5-6
j_call: TRBJ2-3
d_call: TRBD2
cdr3_aa: CASSLLAGMDTQYF
cdr3_nt: TGTGCCAGCAGCTTACTAGCGGGGATGGATACGCAGTATTTT

clone_size: many
v_call: TRBV6-2/TRBV6-3
j_call: TRBJ2-5
d_call: .
cdr3_aa: CASRGWGVGETQYF
cdr3_nt: TGTGCCAGCAGGGGCTGGGGCGTCGGAGAGACCCAGTACTTC

clone_size: .
v_call: TRBV7-9
j_call: TRBJ1-1
d_call: .
cdr3_aa: CASSLVGQGLGAFF
cdr3_nt: TGTGCCAGCAGCTTAGTAGGGCAGGGGCTGGGAGCTTTCTTT

clone_size: many
v_call: TRBV19
j_call: TRBJ2-1
d_call: .
cdr3_aa: CASSNPASANNEQFF
cdr3_nt: TGTGCCAGTAGCAATCCGGCAAGCGCGAACAATGAGCAGTTCTTC

clone_size: many
v_call: TRBV29-1
j_call: TRBJ1-2
d_call: TRBD1
cdr3_aa: CSVTGQGILYGYTF
cdr3_nt: TGCAGCGTTACAGGACAGGGGATTCTCTATGGCTACACCTTC

clone_size: many
v_call: TRBV12-3/TRBV12-4
j_call: TRBJ2-3
d_call: .
cdr3_aa: CASSLRQNTDTQYF
cdr3_nt: TGTGCCAGCAGTTTGCGGCAGAACACAGATACGCAGTATTTT

clone_size: .
v_call: TRBV3-1
j_call: TRBJ2-3
d_call: .
cdr3_aa: CASSQDLLRGARTDTQYF
cdr3_nt: TGTGCCAGCAGCCAAGATCTTCTTAGGGGGGCCCGCACAGATACGCAGTATTTT

clone_size: many
v_call: TRBV20-1
j_call: TRBJ2-7
d_call: TRBD1
cdr3_aa: CSARFSQGADEQYF
cdr3_nt: TGCAGTGCTAGATTTAGCCAGGGGGCGGACGAGCAGTACTTC

clone_size: .
v_call: TRBV7-9
j_call: TRBJ1-6
d_call: TRBD1
cdr3_aa: CASSLSLEGDRGKPLHF
cdr3_nt: TGTGCCAGCAGCTTATCTTTGGAGGGGGACAGGGGTAAGCCCCTCCACTTT

clone_size: many
v_call: TRBV2
j_call: TRBJ1-1
d_call: TRBD1
cdr3_aa: CASSAGGEVEAFF
cdr3_nt: TGTGCCAGCAGCGCAGGGGGCGAGGTTGAAGCTTTCTTT

clone_size: large
v_call: TRBV28
j_call: TRBJ2-7
d_call: .
cdr3_aa: CASSLRGSYEQYF
cdr3_nt: TGTGCCAGCAGTTTACGAGGCTCCTACGAGCAGTACTTC

clone_size: many
v_call: TRBV6-2/TRBV6-3
j_call: TRBJ1-5
d_call: TRBD1
cdr3_aa: CASSYQTGRGSNQPQHF
cdr3_nt: TGTGCCAGCAGTTATCAGACAGGGCGGGGTAGCAATCAGCCCCAGCATTTT

clone_size: few
v_call: TRBV7-8
j_call: TRBJ2-5
d_call: TRBD2
cdr3_aa: CASSLAPGAGGLGLRETQYF
cdr3_nt: TGTGCCAGCAGCTTAGCCCCCGGAGCGGGGGGGCTTGGTTTGCGAGAGACCCAGTACTTC

clone_size: many
v_call: TRBV6-1
j_call: TRBJ2-3
d_call: .
cdr3_aa: CASSESGSAWGTDTQYF
cdr3_nt: TGTGCCAGCAGTGAAAGCGGGTCCGCGTGGGGCACAGATACGCAGTATTTT

clone_size: many
v_call: TRBV7-2
j_call: TRBJ2-3
d_call: TRBD1
cdr3_aa: CASSLIETGGADTQYF
cdr3_nt: TGTGCCAGCAGCTTAATAGAGACAGGGGGGGCGGATACGCAGTATTTT